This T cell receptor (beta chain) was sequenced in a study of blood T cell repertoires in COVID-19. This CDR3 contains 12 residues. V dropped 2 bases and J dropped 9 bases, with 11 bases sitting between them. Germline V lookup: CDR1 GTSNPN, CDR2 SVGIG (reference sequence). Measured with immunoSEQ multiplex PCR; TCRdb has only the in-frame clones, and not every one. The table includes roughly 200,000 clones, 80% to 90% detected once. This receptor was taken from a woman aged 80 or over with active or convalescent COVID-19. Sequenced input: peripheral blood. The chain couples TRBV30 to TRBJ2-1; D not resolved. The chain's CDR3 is CAWSPGPGEQFF. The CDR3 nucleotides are TGTGCCTGGAGTCCTGGTCCGGGTGAGCAGTTCTTC.